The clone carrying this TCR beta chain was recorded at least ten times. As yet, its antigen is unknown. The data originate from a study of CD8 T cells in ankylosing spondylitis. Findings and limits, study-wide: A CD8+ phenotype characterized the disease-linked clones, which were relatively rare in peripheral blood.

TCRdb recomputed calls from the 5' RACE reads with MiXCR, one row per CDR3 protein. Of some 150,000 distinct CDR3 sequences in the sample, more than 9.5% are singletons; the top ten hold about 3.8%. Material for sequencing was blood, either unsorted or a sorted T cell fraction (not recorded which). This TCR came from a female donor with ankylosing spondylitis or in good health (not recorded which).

CDR3 residues: CASSETSGGFNEQFF. The CDR3 nucleotides are TGCGCCAGCAGCGAGACTAGCGGGGGTTTCAATGAGCAGTTCTTC. The chain uses TRBV5-1 and TRBJ2-1, with 12 bases identical to TRBD2. Germline V gene data show CDR1 as SGHRS and CDR2 as YFSETQ. The junction had 5 bases not matched to a gene; V was cut back by 4 bases and J by 6 bases. CDR3 length equals 15 residues.